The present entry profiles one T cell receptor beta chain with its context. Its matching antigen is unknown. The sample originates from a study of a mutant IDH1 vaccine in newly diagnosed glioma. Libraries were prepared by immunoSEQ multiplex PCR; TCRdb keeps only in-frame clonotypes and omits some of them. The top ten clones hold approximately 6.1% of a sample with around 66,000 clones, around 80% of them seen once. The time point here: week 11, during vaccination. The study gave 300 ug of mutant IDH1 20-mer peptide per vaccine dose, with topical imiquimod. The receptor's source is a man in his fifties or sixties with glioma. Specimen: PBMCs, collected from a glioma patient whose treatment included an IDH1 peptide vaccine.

CDR3 residues: CSVPRGNEQFF. The CDR3 region has the DNA TGCAGCGTCCCTAGGGGGAATGAGCAGTTCTTC. The chain is built from TRBV29-1 and TRBJ2-1; possibly TRBD1 for D (6 bases). The CDR3 is 11 residues long. Between the trimmed V and J ends, which lost 6 bases and 7 bases, there was a span of 10 bases. Germline assignment: CDR1 SQVTM and CDR2 ANQGSEA.